A selection of T cell receptor beta chains follows, all from one sample in a study of blood T cell repertoires in COVID-19. Clones were read by immunoSEQ multiplex PCR, and TCRdb kept only the in-frame ones, dropping some. The repertoire holds roughly 410,000 clones, around 87% seen once, with about 2.5% in the top ten. Source material: peripheral blood. The receptors were gathered from a woman in her sixties with COVID-19, enrolled during active disease. Each CDR3 is given with its conserved first and last residue. The D gene is left open where the match is weak. Clone sizes are given selectively: once, few, many, or a class where the clone is expanded.

abundance,d_gene,v_gene,j_gene,CDR3nt,CDR3aa
-,-,TRBV11-2,TRBJ2-7,TGTGCCAGCAGCTTAGATTCCAGGGGTCGAGACGAGCAGTACTTC,CASSLDSRGRDEQYF
-,TRBD1,TRBV15,TRBJ1-6,TGTGCCACCAGCAGAGAGGGACAGGGGGCCAGTAATTCACCCCTCCACTTT,CATSREGQGASNSPLHF
-,TRBD1,TRBV18,TRBJ1-2,TGTGCCAGCTCGTACTCGGGACAGAACTATGGCTACACCTTC,CASSYSGQNYGYTF
-,TRBD2,TRBV5-4,TRBJ2-3,TGTGCCAGCAGCTTGAAGCGGGGGGACACAGATACGCAGTATTTT,CASSLKRGDTDTQYF
-,-,TRBV14,TRBJ2-7,TGTGCCAGCAGGCAGGGGCACGAGCAGTACTTC,CASRQGHEQYF
-,-,TRBV18,TRBJ2-1,TGTGCCAGCTCACCAGAGACAGGCTGGGGATCAAACAATGAGCAGTTCTTC,CASSPETGWGSNNEQFF
-,TRBD2,TRBV11-1,TRBJ2-2,TGTGCCAGCAGCCGTCAAGCGGGGGCGAACACCGGGGAGCTGTTTTTT,CASSRQAGANTGELFF
-,TRBD2,TRBV5-4,TRBJ2-2,TGTGCCAGCAGCGGAACTAGCGGGGGGGCCTTCACCGGGGAGCTGTTTTTT,CASSGTSGGAFTGELFF
-,-,TRBV19,TRBJ1-3,TGTGCCAGTAGTTTTGGGCAAACGGGAAACACCATATATTTT,CASSFGQTGNTIYF
-,-,TRBV6-5,TRBJ2-7,TGTGCCAGCAGAGCCACCTTGAGCTCCTACGAGCAGTACTTC,CASRATLSSYEQYF
-,TRBD1,TRBV7-2,TRBJ1-1,TGTGCCAGCAGCCCTCTACAGGGGGCGCTAAGCACTGAAGCTTTCTTT,CASSPLQGALSTEAFF
-,-,TRBV6-5,TRBJ1-1,TGTGCCAGCATTACCAGGACTAACGCTTTCTTT,CASITRTNAFF
-,-,TRBV4-1,TRBJ2-7,TGCGCCAGCAGCCAGTATAGCCAAAGCTCCTACGAGCAGTACTTC,CASSQYSQSSYEQYF
-,-,TRBV5-8,TRBJ2-7,TGTGCCAGCAGCTTGTGGGGCCGAGCCTACGAGCAGTACTTC,CASSLWGRAYEQYF
once,-,TRBV9,TRBJ2-3,TGTGCCAGCAGCGCAGGGCAGAGGGATACGCAGTATTTT,CASSAGQRDTQYF
once,-,TRBV3-1/TRBV3-2,TRBJ1-2,TGTGCCAGCGGGTCAGGGGCGGACTATGGCTACACCTTC,CASGSGADYGYTF
once,-,TRBV7-8,TRBJ1-1,TGTGCCAGCAGCTTAATGACACAGGGTCTGACTGAAGCTTTCTTT,CASSLMTQGLTEAFF
-,TRBD1,TRBV6-5,TRBJ1-2,TGTGCCAGTATGCCGGGACAGGGGGCTTTTGGCTACACCTTC,CASMPGQGAFGYTF
-,TRBD1,TRBV6-5,TRBJ2-5,TGTGCCACCCACGACAGGGGGCGAGAGACCCAGTACTTC,CATHDRGRETQYF
-,-,TRBV7-2,TRBJ2-1,TGTGCCAGCAGCTTAGGTTTAGGGAGTGAGCAGTTCTTC,CASSLGLGSEQFF
-,-,TRBV6-6,TRBJ1-5,TGTGCCAGCAGTCCTGCCGGGTATAGCAATCAGCCCCAGCATTTT,CASSPAGYSNQPQHF
-,-,TRBV19,TRBJ1-4,TGTGCCAGTAGTTTCCCCCGGGGATCTGGTGAAAAACTGTTTTTT,CASSFPRGSGEKLFF
-,TRBD1,TRBV19,TRBJ1-5,TGTGCCAGTGCTACAGGGGGCAGTCAGCCCCAGCATTTT,CASATGGSQPQHF
-,-,TRBV3-1/TRBV3-2,TRBJ2-7,TGTGCCAGCAGCCTTAGGGGGAACTCCTACGAGCAGTACTTC,CASSLRGNSYEQYF
-,-,TRBV28,TRBJ1-5,TGTGCCAGCAGTTTGACTCGAGGACAAGCCGGCAATCAGCCCCAGCATTTT,CASSLTRGQAGNQPQHF
-,-,TRBV11-1,TRBJ1-1,TGTGCCAGCAGCCCTCACTATGAAGCTTTCTTT,CASSPHYEAFF
-,TRBD1,TRBV19,TRBJ1-2,TGTGCCAGTAGATCCGGGACAGGGAGCTATGGCTACACCTTC,CASRSGTGSYGYTF
-,-,TRBV5-1,TRBJ1-6,TGCGCCAGCAGCAAGGAACCCGTGAGGAATTCACCCCTCCACTTT,CASSKEPVRNSPLHF
-,TRBD1,TRBV3-1/TRBV3-2,TRBJ2-7,TGTGCCAGCAGCGGCCGGGACAGAATTCCCTACGAGCAGTACTTC,CASSGRDRIPYEQYF
-,-,TRBV5-1,TRBJ1-2,TGCGCCAGCCGATATAACGGGGGGGTGTATGGCTACACCTTC,CASRYNGGVYGYTF
-,-,TRBV19,TRBJ2-7,TGTGCCAGTAGTAGCCAGGGCGCCAGCGAGCAGTACTTC,CASSSQGASEQYF
-,TRBD1,TRBV2,TRBJ2-2,TGTGCCAGTCCGGGACAGGGGGCGCGTACCGGGGAGCTGTTTTTT,CASPGQGARTGELFF
few,-,TRBV6-1,TRBJ1-2,TGTGCCAGCAGTGACAGGACAACCTCTAGAATTATAGGTGGCTACACCTTC,CASSDRTTSRIIGGYTF
-,TRBD1,TRBV5-5,TRBJ1-4,TGTGCCAGCAGCCCCGGGACAGGGGGTGCAAAGGGGTTTAATGAAAAACTGTTTTTT,CASSPGTGGAKGFNEKLFF
-,-,TRBV5-1,TRBJ2-3,TGCGCCAGCAGCTTGTTGGGGGGAGTGAGCACAGATACGCAGTATTTT,CASSLLGGVSTDTQYF
-,-,TRBV12-3/TRBV12-4,TRBJ1-5,TGTGCCAGCAGTTACGGTGTCAATCAGCCCCAGCATTTT,CASSYGVNQPQHF
-,TRBD1,TRBV5-4,TRBJ1-4,TGTGCCAGCAGGCCTGGACAGGGGGCGGAGGAAAAACTGTTTTTT,CASRPGQGAEEKLFF
-,-,TRBV21-1,TRBJ1-5,TGTGCCAGCAGTTGGGTCCGAGGGGGTTATAGCAATCAGCCCCAGCATTTT,CASSWVRGGYSNQPQHF
-,TRBD1,TRBV19,TRBJ2-2,TGTGCCAGTGCCAGGGGGCCAGGGAACACCGGGGAGCTGTTTTTT,CASARGPGNTGELFF
-,TRBD1,TRBV18,TRBJ2-7,TGTGCCAGCTCACCGGACAGGGACGAGCAGTACTTC,CASSPDRDEQYF
-,-,TRBV7-9,TRBJ1-2,TGTGCCAGCAGCGCAATTACCCCGACGGGAGGGAACTATGGCTACACCTTC,CASSAITPTGGNYGYTF
-,TRBD1,TRBV30,TRBJ1-6,TGTGCCTGGAGTCCGGGACAGGGTATGCCACCCCTCCACTTT,CAWSPGQGMPPLHF
-,-,TRBV2,TRBJ2-7,TGTGCCAGCTCGGGGACAAACTCCTACGAGCAGTACTTC,CASSGTNSYEQYF
-,-,TRBV29-1,TRBJ2-2,TGCAGCGCAACCGGGACTTTAAGTACCGGGGAGCTGTTTTTT,CSATGTLSTGELFF
-,-,TRBV5-1,TRBJ2-2,TGCGCCAGCAGCTTCGAGGGAGCCCCCGGCGGGGAGCTGTTTTTT,CASSFEGAPGGELFF
once,TRBD2,TRBV10-2,TRBJ2-7,TGCGCCAGCAGTGAGTCGACTAGCGCCTCCTACGAGCAGTACTTC,CASSESTSASYEQYF
many,-,TRBV6-5,TRBJ1-5,TGTGCCAGCAGCTACTCGGGGCTTATCAATCAGCCCCAGCATTTT,CASSYSGLINQPQHF